These 12 T cell receptor beta chains originate from one sample sequenced in a study of cytomegalovirus exposure and HLA in healthy donors. The PCR contained 60 Vbeta and 13 Jbeta primers. The method was immunoSEQ multiplex PCR; TCRdb's version includes in-frame clones alone and lacks a portion of them. The data contain around 70,000 clones, approximately 79% of them seen just once; the ten biggest clones take up about 12%. Sequenced material: PBMCs. The receptors derive from a woman aged 35 to 49 in good health and CMV-seropositive.

The rearrangement links TRBV11-3 to TRBJ1-1; D is unclear. V lost 4 bases to trimming and J lost 10 bases, with 16 bases between them. The CDR3 extends over 13 amino acids. Per germline, CDR1 SGHNT and CDR2 YENEEA. The CDR3, as DNA: TGTGCCAGCAGCTCCCCGCGGAGGCTCGCAGCTTTCTTT. This sequence encodes CASSSPRRLAAFF.

This clone was seen a few times. The chain couples TRBV19 to TRBJ2-5; 8 bases are shared with TRBD1. The J call may be mistaken, given a closer DNA end match to TRBJ2-7. The CDR3 is 14 residues long. Germline V gene data show CDR1 as LNHDA and CDR2 as SQIVND (reference sequence). The CDR3 nucleotides read TGTGCCAGTAGTATAGAGGACAGGGACTACGAGCAGTACTTC. This codes for CASSIEDRDYEQYF.

The chain has TRBV7-2 and TRBJ2-3; 16 positions agree with TRBD2. There are 17 residues in the CDR3. Germline V CDR1 and CDR2: SGHTA, FQGNSA. With V trimmed by 5 bases and J by 5 bases, 7 bases remained unmatched. CDR3 residues: CASSPGLAGGLEDTQYF. In DNA, the CDR3 is TGTGCCAGCAGCCCGGGACTAGCGGGGGGGCTTGAAGATACGCAGTATTTT. The whole variable domain, remainder taken from reference TRBV7-2 and TRBJ2-3, is GAGVSQSPSNKVTEKGKDVELRCDPISGHTALYWYRQSLGQGLEFLIYFQGNSAPDKSGLPSDRFSAERTGGSVSTLTIQRTQQEDSAVYLCASSPGLAGGLEDTQYFGPGTRLTVL.

The chain has TRBV6-1 and TRBJ1-3; unclear D gene. This CDR3 comprises 15 residues. V lost 6 bases to trimming and J lost 0 bases, with 12 bases between them. The germline CDR1 and CDR2 sequences are MNHNS and SASEGT. CDR3 nucleotides: TGTGCCAGCAGGGCCGACAACCCCTCTGGAAACACCATATATTTT. Residues: CASRADNPSGNTIYF.

V is TRBV2 and J is TRBJ1-2; no clear D. The CDR3 extends over 12 amino acids. Trimming took off 7 bases at V and 5 bases at J, with 11 bases between the two ends. Germline CDR1 SNHLY, CDR2 FYNNEI. CDR3 protein: CASTLRLYGYTF. The CDR3 DNA reads as TGTGCCAGCACCCTGAGACTGTATGGCTACACCTTC.

This clone was counted only a few times. The CDR3 protein is CAWRAPHNEQFF. The DNA of the CDR3 is TGTGCCTGGAGAGCTCCACACAATGAGCAGTTCTTC. The J gene is TRBJ2-1, the V gene TRBV30, with D hard to call. The CDR3 has 12 residues. Germline CDR1 and CDR2: GTSNPN and SVGIG (reference sequence). V lost 3 bases and J lost 5, with 8 bases in between.

J is TRBJ1-1 and V is TRBV12-5; D is unresolved. The CDR3 is made up of 15 amino acids. The V gene's germline CDR1 is LGHNT and CDR2 FRNRAP. Trimming left V 8 bases short and J 7 bases short, with 23 bases between. This chain's CDR3 is CASSPDSPPLGEAFF. As DNA, the CDR3 is TGTGCTAGTTCCCCGGATAGCCCGCCGCTTGGTGAAGCTTTCTTT.

Only a few counts were recorded for this clone. CDR3 nucleotide sequence: TGTGCCAGCAGCGACTCCGGGACTCCCTACAATGAGCAGTTCTTC. This sequence encodes CASSDSGTPYNEQFF. The gene calls are TRBV6-6 and TRBJ2-1, with D perhaps matching TRBD2 (6 bases). Germline V lookup: CDR1 MNHNY, CDR2 SVGAGI (reference sequence). The CDR3 consists of 15 residues. Trimming took 6 bases from V and 2 from J, leaving 14 bases between them.

The chain links TRBV27 to TRBJ1-5, with TRBD1 matching over 7 bases. With 6 bases clipped from V and 4 bases from J, the junction kept 21 bases outside the gene matches. CDR3 length: 19 residues. Germline values: CDR1 MNHEY, CDR2 SMNVEV (reference sequence). DNA of the CDR3: TGTGCCAGCAGCAGGGACAGAACCACGACAGAAGGTAGGAATCAGCCCCAGCATTTT. Its protein is CASSRDRTTTEGRNQPQHF.

The CDR3 region is CASSFGTSSSEQFF. The CDR3 coding sequence is TGCGCCAGCAGTTTCGGGACTAGCTCCAGTGAGCAGTTCTTC. The rearrangement uses TRBV5-1 and TRBJ2-1; 9 nucleotides match TRBD2. Looked up from germline, CDR1 is SGHRS and CDR2 is YFSETQ. The CDR3 sequence is 14 residues long. V dropped 5 bases and J dropped 9; count of bases not matched to a gene: 9.

The chain employs TRBV6-6 and TRBJ1-1, with TRBD1 matching over 8 bases. CDR1 MNHNY and CDR2 SVGAGI come from the germline V gene (reference sequence). The CDR3 length is 15 residues. Germline trimming cut 5 bases from V and 4 bases from J; bases unmatched to any gene: 9. The CDR3 sequence is CASSRSQGVGTEAFF. DNA for the CDR3: TGTGCCAGCAGTCGTTCACAGGGGGTGGGCACTGAAGCTTTCTTT.

V gene TRBV5-1 combines with J gene TRBJ2-1; the D gene is possibly TRBD2 (6 bases). The CDR3 has 16 residues. The germline V and J ends were trimmed by 4 bases and 6 bases, with 20 bases remaining between them. CDR1 and CDR2 (germline): SGHRS, YFSETQ. CDR3 sequence (DNA): TGCGCCAGCAGCCCGGAGGGGACTTACCTTGGCAATGAGCAGTTCTTC. Its protein product is CASSPEGTYLGNEQFF.